One sample yielded the 20 T cell receptor beta chains listed below, sequenced in a study of T-cell memory formation after mild COVID-19. One entry per CDR3 protein results from TCRdb running MiXCR on the 5' RACE reads. Among around 25,000 distinct CDR3 sequences, about 8% were seen once, and the ten largest hold approximately 14%. Sample: PBMCs or a T cell subset sorted from them (not recorded which). The source is an adult woman who had mild COVID-19 (a few samples of this study predate the infection). Cell type and time point are not known.

This chain joins TRBV13 and TRBJ2-2; D not resolved. This CDR3 has 16 amino acids. Germline CDR1 is PRHDT and CDR2 is FYEKMQ (reference sequence). V was shortened by 1 base and J by 1 base, with 10 bases between the two germline ends. In DNA form, the CDR3 reads TGTGCCAGCAGCTTAGATAGCCGACTGAACACCGGGGAGCTGTTTTTT. It specifies CASSLDSRLNTGELFF.

The table lists this clonotype with many counts. The V gene is TRBV4-2, the J gene TRBJ2-5, with unresolved D. This CDR3 is 14 amino acids long. Trimming left V 0 bases short and J 1 base short, with 6 bases between. CDR1 is LGHNA and CDR2 is YNFKEQ in the germline V gene. CDR3 in amino acids: CASSQEAGQETQYF. The CDR3 DNA is TGTGCCAGCAGCCAAGAGGCAGGCCAAGAGACCCAGTACTTC.

This clonotype has a count of ten or more. This CDR3 reads CASSLFRGPPGELFF. The CDR3 nucleotides are TGTGCCAGCAGCTTGTTCAGAGGACCGCCCGGGGAGCTGTTTTTT. The J gene is TRBJ2-2, the V gene TRBV5-6; D not resolved. Germline V gene data show CDR1 as SGHDT and CDR2 as YYEEEE. The CDR3 is 15 amino acids. V was shortened by 1 base and J by 6 bases, with 13 bases between the two germline ends.

V gene TRBV20-1 combines with J gene TRBJ2-3; 11 bases are shared with TRBD2. V lost 0 bases and J lost 0; bases outside the gene matches: 8. Per the germline V gene, CDR1 is DFQATT and CDR2 is SNEGSKA (reference sequence). The CDR3 covers 18 residues. The CDR3 spells CSARDLFRTSGSTDTQYF. CDR3 coding DNA: TGCAGTGCTAGAGATTTGTTCAGGACTAGCGGGAGCACAGATACGCAGTATTTT.

This clonotype showed up many times. The V gene is TRBV20-1, the J gene TRBJ2-7; a weak D match, TRBD1 (6 bases). The CDR3 extends over 13 amino acids. Germline CDR1 reads DFQATT; CDR2 reads SNEGSKA (reference sequence). Trimming removed 6 bases at V and 3 bases at J, with 15 bases between. The CDR3 region is CSAREGTFYEQYF. The CDR3 coding sequence is TGCAGTGCCCGGGAAGGGACATTCTACGAGCAGTACTTC.

This clonotype was detected a few times. The CDR3 is CASSASLFRVSNSPLHF. CDR3 bases: TGTGCCAGCAGTGCCTCCTTGTTCAGGGTCTCTAATTCACCCCTCCACTTT. The chain carries TRBV2 and TRBJ1-6; a weak D match, TRBD1 (5 bases). V was trimmed by 4 bases and J by 6 bases, leaving 19 bases between them. CDR1 is SNHLY, CDR2 FYNNEI, per germline. This CDR3 region has 17 residues.

The sample holds many counts of this clonotype. The rearrangement uses TRBV27 and TRBJ1-1; TRBD1 is a possible D gene (5 bases). This CDR3 is 14 amino acids long. Trimming stripped 2 bases from V and 3 bases from J, with 10 bases between. Germline V CDR1 and CDR2: MNHEY, SMNVEV (reference sequence). Written as DNA, the CDR3 is TGTGCCAGCAGTTTAGTGGGGGGTGACACTGAAGCTTTCTTT. As protein: CASSLVGGDTEAFF.

The CDR3: CASSQLSWEGQGLAGSTDTQYF. The CDR3 DNA is TGTGCCAGCAGCCAACTATCTTGGGAGGGACAGGGCTTAGCGGGGTCCACAGATACGCAGTATTTT. The rearrangement joins TRBV3-1 to TRBJ2-3, with D perhaps matching TRBD1 (9 bases). Between the trimmed V and J ends, which lost 2 bases and 2 bases, there was a span of 32 bases. The length of the CDR3 is 22 residues. Germline lookup yields CDR1 LGHDT and CDR2 YNNKEL (reference sequence).

This clonotype occurred many times. The CDR3 sequence is CSGRVPGTEAFF. In DNA, the CDR3 is TGCAGCGGCAGGGTGCCCGGCACTGAAGCTTTCTTT. The chain employs TRBV29-1 and TRBJ1-1; D perhaps matches TRBD1 (5 bases). Between the trimmed V and J ends, which lost 7 bases and 4 bases, there was a span of 13 bases. Germline V CDR1 and CDR2: SQVTM, ANQGSEA. The CDR3 runs to 12 residues. The full variable domain, its missing parts supplied by reference TRBV29-1 and TRBJ1-1, is SAVISQKPSRDICQRGTSLTIQCQVDSQVTMMFWYRQQPGQSLTLIATANQGSEATYESGFVIDKFPISRPNLTFSTLTVSNMSPEDSSIYLCSGRVPGTEAFFGQGTRLTVV.

This clonotype was seen many times. The rearrangement uses TRBV20-1 and TRBJ2-5; 11 bases fit TRBD1. Germline CDR1 is DFQATT and CDR2 is SNEGSKA (reference sequence). The ends lost 1 base at V and 4 bases at J; junction bases unmatched: 14. The CDR3 contains 18 residues. The CDR3 DNA reads TGCAGTGCTAGAGCGCGTTTGACTCGGACAGGGGGCACAGAGACCCAGTACTTC. This translates into CSARARLTRTGGTETQYF.

This clonotype was detected ten times or more. The chain has TRBV18 and TRBJ2-1; D not certain. V gave up 3 bases and J gave up 0 bases, with 9 bases separating them. The CDR3 runs to 15 residues. In germline, CDR1 is KGHSH, CDR2 LQKENI. CDR3 residues: CASSPSSHSYNEQFF. DNA for the CDR3: TGTGCCAGCTCACCGAGTAGTCACTCCTACAATGAGCAGTTCTTC.

A remark on this clonotype: Given a much more abundant clone one base away, this may be a read error. The chain employs TRBV11-3 and TRBJ1-1, with a possible D match to TRBD1 (5 bases). Trimming took off 3 bases at V and 0 bases at J, with 11 bases between the two ends. CDR3 size: 15 residues. In germline, CDR1 is SGHNT, CDR2 YENEEA. The CDR3 reads CASSFFQGMNTEAFF. The CDR3 DNA sequence: TGTGCCAGCAGCTTCTTTCAGGGAATGAACACTGAAGCTTTCTTT.

Ten or more counts support this clonotype. The rearrangement joins TRBV4-1 to TRBJ2-7, with D uncertain. This CDR3 comprises 15 residues. Germline CDR1 and CDR2: MGHRA and YSYEKL. V was shortened by 1 base and J by 0 bases, with 10 bases between the two germline ends. The CDR3, as DNA: TGCGCCAGCAGCCAAGTGTTCACGGGCTCCTACGAGCAGTACTTC. Amino acid sequence: CASSQVFTGSYEQYF.

The table lists this clonotype with many counts. This rearrangement joins TRBV4-1 to TRBJ2-2; no clear D. Germline V gives CDR1 MGHRA, CDR2 YSYEKL. With 2 bases removed from V and 0 bases from J, the gap between germline ends came to 7 bases. CDR3 length: 15 amino acids. CDR3 nucleotides: TGCGCCAGCAGCCAAATACGGTCGAACACCGGGGAGCTGTTTTTT. This sequence encodes CASSQIRSNTGELFF.

This clonotype was seen at least ten times. The J gene is TRBJ2-5, the V gene TRBV12-3 or TRBV12-4; 8 bases line up with TRBD1. Germline trimming cut 3 bases from V and 5 bases from J; bases unmatched to any gene: 8. The CDR3 consists of 15 residues. CDR3 DNA sequence: TGTGCCAGCAGTTTTAGTAGACAGGGGAGCGAGACCCAGTACTTC. Its protein product is CASSFSRQGSETQYF.

This clonotype came up many times. This rearrangement joins TRBV20-1 to TRBJ1-2; perhaps TRBD1 as D (5 bases). Trimming left V 6 bases short and J 4 bases short, with 12 bases between. The CDR3 is made up of 12 amino acids. The V gene's germline CDR1 is DFQATT and CDR2 SNEGSKA (reference sequence). The CDR3 sequence: CSAQGTSYGYTF. For the CDR3, the DNA is TGCAGTGCGCAGGGTACTTCCTATGGCTACACCTTC.

By share, this clonotype counts as medium-sized. This sequence joins TRBV5-1 and TRBJ2-5; D remains ambiguous. The CDR3 covers 11 residues. V was cut by 4 bases and J by 5 bases, with 6 bases left in between. Germline-derived CDR1 and CDR2 are SGHRS and YFSETQ. In DNA, the CDR3 is TGCGCCAGCAGCGAACGGGAGACCCAGTACTTC. Translated, it gives CASSERETQYF.

This clonotype has at least ten counts. The chain uses TRBV12-3 or TRBV12-4 and TRBJ2-1; D perhaps matches TRBD1 (5 bases). This CDR3 is built from 14 residues. Trimming shortened V by 5 bases and J by 5 bases, and 13 bases separated the two germline ends. The CDR3 loop is CASSLPQGNNEQFF. The CDR3 region has the DNA TGTGCCAGCAGTCTACCCCAGGGAAACAATGAGCAGTTCTTC.

This clonotype was recorded many times. The rearrangement joins TRBV27 to TRBJ1-1, with 7 positions matching TRBD1. Germline assignment: CDR1 MNHEY and CDR2 SMNVEV (reference sequence). Trimming at V came to 3 bases and at J to 8 bases, leaving 6 bases not matched to a gene. The CDR3 extends over 13 amino acids. The CDR3 spells CASSFYAGGEAFF. In DNA, the CDR3 is TGTGCCAGCAGTTTTTATGCAGGGGGAGAAGCTTTCTTT.

This clonotype was picked up many times. The chain employs TRBV3-1 and TRBJ2-7, with unresolved D. Germline values: CDR1 LGHDT, CDR2 YNNKEL (reference sequence). Trimming left V 3 bases short and J 3 bases short, with 3 bases between. The CDR3 consists of 11 residues. CDR3 sequence (DNA): TGTGCCAGCAGCCAGGACTACGAGCAGTACTTC. Amino acid sequence: CASSQDYEQYF.